The next 24 T cell receptor beta chains were all read from a single sample in a study of blood T cell repertoires in COVID-19. The data were produced by immunoSEQ multiplex PCR, yet TCRdb's version contains in-frame clones alone and is incomplete. Of a few hundred thousand clones in the sample, roughly 87% were seen once. The source material was PBMCs or T cells enriched from blood (not recorded which). The source is a woman aged 30 to 39 who had recovered from COVID-19.

The chain is built from TRBV19 and TRBJ2-7, with TRBD1 matching over 7 bases. Trimming took 5 bases from V and 2 from J; bases not matched to a gene: 6. The CDR3 loop spans 14 amino acids. Germline V gene lookup returns CDR1 LNHDA and CDR2 SQIVND (reference sequence). The CDR3 loop is CASSPWDSAYEQYF. CDR3 nucleotides: TGTGCCAGTAGTCCTTGGGACAGTGCCTACGAGCAGTACTTC.

The V and J genes are TRBV19 and TRBJ1-1; 7 positions agree with TRBD1. V lost 6 bases to trimming and J lost 0 bases; unmatched junction nucleotides: 4. Germline loops: CDR1 LNHDA, CDR2 SQIVND (reference sequence). The CDR3 consists of 14 residues. The CDR3 coding sequence is TGTGCCAGTAGAAGGACAGGAATGAACACTGAAGCTTTCTTT. Residues: CASRRTGMNTEAFF.

This clone was observed a few times. The genes are TRBV4-3 and TRBJ1-4; TRBD1 might be the D (5 bases). Trimming left V 0 bases short and J 1 base short, with 12 bases between. This CDR3 comprises 17 residues. In germline, CDR1 is LGHNA, CDR2 YSLEER. CDR3 sequence: CASSQDTGGGTNEKLFF. CDR3 coding DNA: TGCGCCAGCAGCCAAGATACGGGGGGTGGAACTAATGAAAAACTGTTTTTT.

This clone was seen more than once but under ten times. This chain's CDR3 is CSVAGVPDLGTEAFF. CDR3 nucleotides: TGCAGCGTTGCCGGGGTTCCGGATCTGGGCACTGAAGCTTTCTTT. The V call is TRBV29-1, the J call TRBJ1-1; D is uncertain. The CDR3 contains 15 residues. Germline V gene data show CDR1 as SQVTM and CDR2 as ANQGSEA. Trimming removed 4 bases at V and 4 bases at J, with 19 bases between.

The genes are TRBV4-3 and TRBJ2-5; possible D gene TRBD1, 5 bases. There are 13 residues in the CDR3. V lost 4 bases to trimming and J lost 2 bases, with 8 bases between them. The germline V gene encodes CDR1 LGHNA and CDR2 YSLEER. CDR3 in amino acids: CASSLGVQETQYF. CDR3 bases: TGCGCCAGCAGCCTAGGGGTACAAGAGACCCAGTACTTC.

The V call is TRBV6-5, the J call TRBJ1-1, with D hard to call. The V gene lost 7 bases and the J gene lost 5 bases, with 17 bases spanning the gap. This CDR3 contains 14 residues. Germline values: CDR1 MNHEY, CDR2 SVGAGI. CDR3 nucleotide sequence: TGTGCCAGCACTCAAGAGGTTTCCCATACTGAAGCTTTCTTT. This codes for CASTQEVSHTEAFF.

This chain joins TRBV6-1 and TRBJ1-3; 10 bases match TRBD1. Trimming removed 2 bases from V and 4 bases from J; junction bases left unmatched: 8. The CDR3 covers 17 residues. The germline gives CDR1 MNHNS, CDR2 SASEGT. The CDR3 DNA reads as TGTGCCAGCAGTGAAAGAGGGGACAGGGGATACGGAAACACCATATATTTT. Its protein product is CASSERGDRGYGNTIYF.

The chain combines TRBV19 with TRBJ1-1; TRBD1 aligns across 7 bases. CDR1 and CDR2 from the germline V gene are LNHDA and SQIVND (reference sequence). The CDR3 runs to 21 residues. Unmatched junction bases numbered 23, after V lost 1 base and J lost 3 bases. The CDR3 loop reads CASSIVGATLRQGVKYTEAFF. CDR3 sequence (DNA): TGTGCCAGTAGTATAGTGGGGGCCACGTTGAGACAGGGTGTGAAATACACTGAAGCTTTCTTT.

The chain combines TRBV2 with TRBJ1-6; D unresolved. CDR1 SNHLY and CDR2 FYNNEI come from the germline V gene. V lost 4 bases and J lost 1, with 5 bases in between. The length of the CDR3 is 14 residues. The CDR3 DNA reads as TGTGCCAGCAGTGCTGCGTCCTATAATTCACCCCTCCACTTT. This encodes CASSAASYNSPLHF.

The chain carries TRBV29-1 and TRBJ1-1, with TRBD1 as a possible D gene (5 bases). The CDR3 runs to 13 residues. Germline CDR1 SQVTM, CDR2 ANQGSEA. Trimming removed 7 bases at V and 3 bases at J, with 15 bases between. In nucleotides, the CDR3 is TGCAGCGCCCGAGTGGGACTGGACACTGAAGCTTTCTTT. Translating gives CSARVGLDTEAFF.

This chain connects TRBV7-9 to TRBJ1-2, with TRBD1 matching over 7 bases. Per the germline V gene, CDR1 is SEHNR and CDR2 is FQNEAQ (reference sequence). The CDR3 consists of 16 residues. The J segment lost 4 bases and the V segment lost 1 base, leaving 9 bases of the junction unmatched. CDR3 in DNA: TGTGCCAGCAGCTTAGGACGACAGGGAGCGTCCTATGGCTACACCTTC. It yields the protein CASSLGRQGASYGYTF.

CDR3 DNA sequence: TGTGCCAGCTCTCACGCCCTGGGACAGGGTCTAACTGAAGCTTTCTTT. It specifies CASSHALGQGLTEAFF. The chain uses TRBV18 and TRBJ1-1, with 9 bases fitting TRBD1. The CDR3 covers 16 residues. Trimming took 6 bases from V and 5 from J; bases not matched to a gene: 13. Germline assignment: CDR1 KGHSH and CDR2 LQKENI.

This chain joins TRBV5-4 and TRBJ1-1, with D possibly matching TRBD1 (5 bases). This CDR3 region has 15 residues. Trimming cost V 4 bases and J 5 bases, with 18 bases left between them. CDR1 SGHNT and CDR2 YYREEE come from the germline V gene (reference sequence). CDR3 amino acids: CASSLTVPGGTEAFF. The DNA of the CDR3 is TGTGCCAGCAGCCTGACAGTGCCTGGGGGGACTGAAGCTTTCTTT.

This chain joins TRBV19 and TRBJ1-5; the D gene is possibly TRBD1 (5 bases). The V and J ends lost 0 bases and 6 bases respectively, with 12 bases between them. This CDR3 contains 15 residues. The germline gives CDR1 LNHDA, CDR2 SQIVND (reference sequence). CDR3 coding DNA: TGTGCCAGTAGTATAGAGCTTGGCAGGGTTCAGCCCCAGCATTTT. This sequence encodes CASSIELGRVQPQHF.

V usage is TRBV3-1 (or the pseudogene TRBV3-2) and J usage is TRBJ1-1; 8 bases are shared with TRBD1. Germline CDR1 and CDR2: LGHDT and YNNKEL (reference sequence). V gave up 3 bases and J gave up 5 bases; unmatched junction bases: 8. This CDR3 region has 15 residues. This CDR3 is CASSHNTGGITEAFF. The CDR3 bases are TGTGCCAGCAGCCACAATACAGGGGGGATTACTGAAGCTTTCTTT.

The gene calls are TRBV12-3 or TRBV12-4 and TRBJ1-2, with 8 bases lining up with TRBD1. This CDR3 region has 13 residues. Trimming took 6 bases from V and 4 from J; bases not matched to a gene: 4. CDR3 coding DNA: TGTGCCAGCAGCCGGGGACAGGTCTATGGCTACACCTTC. Translation: CASSRGQVYGYTF.

The chain recombines TRBV11-2 with TRBJ1-1, with TRBD1 as a possible D gene (5 bases). The CDR3 is 14 amino acids. V was cut by 0 bases and J by 4 bases, with 9 bases left in between. Germline lookup yields CDR1 SGHAT and CDR2 FQNNGV. The CDR3 loop reads CASSLDRAGTEAFF. CDR3 DNA: TGTGCCAGCAGCTTAGACAGGGCTGGCACTGAAGCTTTCTTT.

This chain uses TRBV12-3 or TRBV12-4 with TRBJ2-5; D unclear. The CDR3 runs to 12 residues. V was trimmed by 7 bases and J by 5 bases, leaving 11 bases between them. CDR3 residues: CASTTIGETQYF. The DNA for the CDR3 is TGTGCCAGCACCACTATCGGGGAGACCCAGTACTTC.

The chain employs TRBV30 and TRBJ1-2; D possibly corresponds to TRBD1 (6 bases). The CDR3 is 16 amino acids. V shed 3 bases and J shed 4 bases, with 21 bases lying between them. CDR1 and CDR2 (germline): GTSNPN, SVGIG (reference sequence). The CDR3 region is CAWSARDTSSLYGYTF. The CDR3 DNA reads as TGTGCCTGGAGCGCCCGGGACACATCTAGCCTCTATGGCTACACCTTC.

The CDR3 DNA is TGTGCCAGCAGCTTGCCCCCAGTCAGTTACTATGGCTACACCTTC. It translates to CASSLPPVSYYGYTF. The V gene is TRBV5-5, the J gene TRBJ1-2, with no clear D. CDR3 length equals 15 residues. Germline CDR1 reads SGHKS; CDR2 reads YYEKEE (reference sequence). Trimming removed 1 base at V and 3 bases at J, with 13 bases between.

This chain joins TRBV30 and TRBJ1-2; D might be TRBD1 (6 bases). Trimming pared 3 bases from V and 8 bases from J, leaving 19 bases between. The V gene's germline CDR1 is GTSNPN and CDR2 SVGIG (reference sequence). The CDR3 is 14 residues long. As DNA, the CDR3 is TGTGCCTGGAGCGGGATAGAGAGGGGGGGAGGCTACACCTTC. Translation gives CAWSGIERGGGYTF.

This clone has just a few counts. The chain has TRBV5-4 and TRBJ2-7; D might be TRBD2 (5 bases). Between the trimmed V and J ends, which lost 4 bases and 3 bases, there was a span of 11 bases. CDR3 length equals 13 residues. CDR1 and CDR2 from the germline V gene are SGHNT and YYREEE (reference sequence). CDR3 amino acids: CASSHSGGYEQYF. As DNA, the CDR3 is TGTGCCAGCAGCCACAGCGGCGGCTACGAGCAGTACTTC.

This sequence joins TRBV11-2 and TRBJ2-2; 7 bases agree with TRBD2. V lost 5 bases to trimming and J lost 0 bases; unmatched junction nucleotides: 6. Germline V gene sequence: CDR1 SGHAT, CDR2 FQNNGV. The CDR3 runs 16 residues. DNA of the CDR3: TGTGCCAGCAGCCCCTGGGGGGGGACGAACACCGGGGAGCTGTTTTTT. The encoded protein is CASSPWGGTNTGELFF.

V and J are TRBV15 and TRBJ2-6, with D possibly TRBD1 on 6 matching bases. Trimming left V 0 bases short and J 0 bases short, with 15 bases between. This CDR3 has 19 residues. The germline CDR1 and CDR2 sequences are LNHNV and YYDKDF (reference sequence). CDR3 loop: CATSRDPRQAISGANVLTF. The CDR3 DNA reads TGTGCCACCAGCAGAGATCCGAGACAGGCTATCTCTGGGGCCAACGTCCTGACTTTC.